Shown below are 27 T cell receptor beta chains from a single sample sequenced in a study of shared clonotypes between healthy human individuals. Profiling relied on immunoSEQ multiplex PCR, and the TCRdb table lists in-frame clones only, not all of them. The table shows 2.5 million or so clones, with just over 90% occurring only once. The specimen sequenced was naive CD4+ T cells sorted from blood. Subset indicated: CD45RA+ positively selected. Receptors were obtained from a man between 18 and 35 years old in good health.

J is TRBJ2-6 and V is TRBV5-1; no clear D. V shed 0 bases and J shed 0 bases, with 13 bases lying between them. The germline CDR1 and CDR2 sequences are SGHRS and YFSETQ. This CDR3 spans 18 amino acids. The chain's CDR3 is CASSLVVTFPSGANVLTF. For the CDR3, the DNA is TGCGCCAGCAGCTTGGTAGTCACCTTCCCCTCTGGGGCCAACGTCCTGACTTTC.

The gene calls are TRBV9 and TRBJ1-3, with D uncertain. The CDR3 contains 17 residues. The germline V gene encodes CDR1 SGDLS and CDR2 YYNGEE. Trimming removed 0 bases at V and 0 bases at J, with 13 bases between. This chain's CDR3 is CASSVVGEWSSGNTIYF. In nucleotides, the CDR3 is TGTGCCAGCAGCGTAGTGGGTGAGTGGAGCTCTGGAAACACCATATATTTT.

The chain's CDR3 is CASSYSTGGGNGYTF. In nucleotides, the CDR3 is TGTGCCAGCAGTTACTCGACAGGGGGCGGGAATGGCTACACCTTC. The chain carries TRBV6-6 and TRBJ1-2; 10 bases line up with TRBD1. Germline CDR1 MNHNY, CDR2 SVGAGI (reference sequence). CDR3 length: 15 residues. Germline trimming cut 0 bases from V and 6 bases from J; bases unmatched to any gene: 4.

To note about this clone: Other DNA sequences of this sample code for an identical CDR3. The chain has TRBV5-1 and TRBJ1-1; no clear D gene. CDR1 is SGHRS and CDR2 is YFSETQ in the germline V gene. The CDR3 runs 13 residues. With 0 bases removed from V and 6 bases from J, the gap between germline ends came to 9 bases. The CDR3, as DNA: TGCGCCAGCAGCTTGGTGGGCAGATCTGAAGCTTTCTTT. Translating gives CASSLVGRSEAFF.

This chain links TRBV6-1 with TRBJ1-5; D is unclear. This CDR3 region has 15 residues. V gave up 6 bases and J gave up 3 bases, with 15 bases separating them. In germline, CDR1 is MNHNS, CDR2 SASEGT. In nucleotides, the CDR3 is TGTGCCAGCAGGACCCCCGAGAGGGACAATCAGCCCCAGCATTTT. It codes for CASRTPERDNQPQHF.

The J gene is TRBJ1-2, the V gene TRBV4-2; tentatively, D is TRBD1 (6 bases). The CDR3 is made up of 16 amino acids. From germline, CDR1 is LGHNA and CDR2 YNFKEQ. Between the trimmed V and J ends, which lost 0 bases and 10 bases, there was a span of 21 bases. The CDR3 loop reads CASSQDPNRGYGDYTF. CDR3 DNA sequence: TGTGCCAGCAGCCAAGATCCAAATAGGGGGTACGGTGACTACACCTTC.

The CDR3 DNA sequence: TGTGCCAGCAGCACTCAGGGGGTGAGCACTGAAGCTTTCTTT. Translated: CASSTQGVSTEAFF. This rearrangement joins TRBV11-2 to TRBJ1-1; 7 nucleotides match TRBD1. The CDR3 spans 14 residues. Germline CDR1 is SGHAT and CDR2 is FQNNGV. The ends lost 5 bases at V and 4 bases at J; junction bases unmatched: 7.

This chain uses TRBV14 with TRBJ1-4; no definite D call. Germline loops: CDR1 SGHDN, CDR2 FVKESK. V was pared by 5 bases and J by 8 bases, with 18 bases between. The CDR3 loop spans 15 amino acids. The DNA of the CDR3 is TGTGCCAGCAGCGCCACTAGATCCCAAAGGGAAAAACTGTTTTTT. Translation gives CASSATRSQREKLFF.

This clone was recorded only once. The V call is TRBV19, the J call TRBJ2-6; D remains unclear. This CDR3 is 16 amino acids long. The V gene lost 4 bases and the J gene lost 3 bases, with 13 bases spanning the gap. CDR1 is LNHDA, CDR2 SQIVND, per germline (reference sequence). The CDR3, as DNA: TGTGCCAGTAGTAAACAAGGAAGTGGTGGGGCCAACGTCCTGACTTTC. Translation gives CASSKQGSGGANVLTF.

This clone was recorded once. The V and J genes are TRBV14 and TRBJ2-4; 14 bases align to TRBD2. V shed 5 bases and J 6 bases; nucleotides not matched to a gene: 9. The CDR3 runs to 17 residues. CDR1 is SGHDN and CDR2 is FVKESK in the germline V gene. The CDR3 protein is CASSSRTSGRFGNIQYF. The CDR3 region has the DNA TGTGCCAGCAGCTCCCGGACTAGCGGGAGGTTCGGAAACATTCAGTACTTC.

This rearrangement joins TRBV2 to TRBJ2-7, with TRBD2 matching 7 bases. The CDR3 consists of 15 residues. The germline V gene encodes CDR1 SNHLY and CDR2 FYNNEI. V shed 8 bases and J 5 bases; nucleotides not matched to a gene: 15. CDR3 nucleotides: TGTGCCAGCTTACGAGAAGAGTGGGGAGGGGACGAGCAGTACTTC. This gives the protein CASLREEWGGDEQYF.

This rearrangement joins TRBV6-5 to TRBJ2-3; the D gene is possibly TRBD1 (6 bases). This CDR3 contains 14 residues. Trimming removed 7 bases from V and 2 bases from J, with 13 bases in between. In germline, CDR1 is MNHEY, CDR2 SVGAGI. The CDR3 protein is CASTGQLPTDTQYF. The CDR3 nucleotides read TGTGCCAGCACGGGACAACTACCCACAGATACGCAGTATTTT.

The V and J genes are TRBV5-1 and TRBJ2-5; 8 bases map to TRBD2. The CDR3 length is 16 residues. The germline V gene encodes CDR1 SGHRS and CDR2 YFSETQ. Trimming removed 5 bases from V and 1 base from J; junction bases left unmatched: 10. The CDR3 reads CASSMAPGLAQETQYF. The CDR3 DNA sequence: TGCGCCAGCAGTATGGCCCCCGGACTAGCCCAAGAGACCCAGTACTTC.

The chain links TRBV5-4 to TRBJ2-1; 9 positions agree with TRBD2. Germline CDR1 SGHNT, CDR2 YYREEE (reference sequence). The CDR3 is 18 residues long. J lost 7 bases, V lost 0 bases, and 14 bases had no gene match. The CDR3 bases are TGTGCCAGCAGCTTGGCTCTTTTCCCGGGACTAGCATTGAATGAGCAGTTCTTC. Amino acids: CASSLALFPGLALNEQFF. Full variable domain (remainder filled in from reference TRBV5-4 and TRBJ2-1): ETGVTQSPTHLIKTRGQQVTLRCSSQSGHNTVSWYQQALGQGPQFIFQYYREEENGRGNFPPRFSGLQFPNYSSELNVNALELDDSALYLCASSLALFPGLALNEQFFGPGTRLTVL.

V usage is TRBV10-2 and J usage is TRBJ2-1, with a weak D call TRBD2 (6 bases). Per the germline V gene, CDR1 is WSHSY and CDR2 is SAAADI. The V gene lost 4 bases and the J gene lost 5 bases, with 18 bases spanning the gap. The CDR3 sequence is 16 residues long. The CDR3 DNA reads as TGCGCCAGCAGTGGGGGACTTTCTCCGTACGACAATGAGCAGTTCTTC. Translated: CASSGGLSPYDNEQFF.

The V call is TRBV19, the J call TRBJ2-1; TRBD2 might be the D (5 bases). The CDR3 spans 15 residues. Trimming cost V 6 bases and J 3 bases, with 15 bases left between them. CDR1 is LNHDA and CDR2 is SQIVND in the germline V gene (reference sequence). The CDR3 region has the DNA TGTGCCAGTAGAATCCGGGAAGCAGTCTACAATGAGCAGTTCTTC. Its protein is CASRIREAVYNEQFF.

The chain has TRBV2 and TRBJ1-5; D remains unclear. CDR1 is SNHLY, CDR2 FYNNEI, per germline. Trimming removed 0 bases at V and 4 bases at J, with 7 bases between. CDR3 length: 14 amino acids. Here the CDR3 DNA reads TGTGCCAGCAGTGAAGCACAGCAGAATCAGCCCCAGCATTTT. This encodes CASSEAQQNQPQHF.

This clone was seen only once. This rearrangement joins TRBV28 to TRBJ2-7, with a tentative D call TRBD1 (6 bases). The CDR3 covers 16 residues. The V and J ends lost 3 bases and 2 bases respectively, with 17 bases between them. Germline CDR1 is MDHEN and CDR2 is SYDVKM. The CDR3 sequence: CASSFHLAGQTYEQYF. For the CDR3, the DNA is TGTGCCAGCAGTTTCCACCTCGCTGGACAGACCTACGAGCAGTACTTC.

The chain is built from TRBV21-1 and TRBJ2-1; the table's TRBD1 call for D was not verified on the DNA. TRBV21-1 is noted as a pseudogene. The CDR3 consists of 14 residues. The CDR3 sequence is CASSRGQGRNEQFF. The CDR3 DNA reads TGTGCCAGCAGCAGAGGACAGGGACGCAATGAGCAGTTCTTC.

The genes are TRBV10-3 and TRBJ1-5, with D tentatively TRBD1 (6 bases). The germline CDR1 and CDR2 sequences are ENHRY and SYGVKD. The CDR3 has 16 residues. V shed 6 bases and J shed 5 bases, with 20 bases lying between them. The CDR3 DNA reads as TGTGCCATCAGCGAAACCCCTCCAGGGGAGGATCAGCCCCAGCATTTT. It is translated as CAISETPPGEDQPQHF.

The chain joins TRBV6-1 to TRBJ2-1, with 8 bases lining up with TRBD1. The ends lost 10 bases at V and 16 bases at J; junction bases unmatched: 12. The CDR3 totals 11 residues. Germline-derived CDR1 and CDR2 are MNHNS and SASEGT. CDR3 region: CATEPGQAQFF. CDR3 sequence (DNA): TGTGCCACCGAACCGGGACAGGCTCAATTCTTC.

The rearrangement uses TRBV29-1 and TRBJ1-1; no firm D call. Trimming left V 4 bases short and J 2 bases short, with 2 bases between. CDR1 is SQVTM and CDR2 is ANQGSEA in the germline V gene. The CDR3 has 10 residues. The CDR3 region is CSVVNTEAFF. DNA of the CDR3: TGCAGCGTTGTTAACACTGAAGCTTTCTTT. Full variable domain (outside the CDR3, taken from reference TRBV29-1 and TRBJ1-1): SAVISQKPSRDICQRGTSLTIQCQVDSQVTMMFWYRQQPGQSLTLIATANQGSEATYESGFVIDKFPISRPNLTFSTLTVSNMSPEDSSIYLCSVVNTEAFFGQGTRLTVV.

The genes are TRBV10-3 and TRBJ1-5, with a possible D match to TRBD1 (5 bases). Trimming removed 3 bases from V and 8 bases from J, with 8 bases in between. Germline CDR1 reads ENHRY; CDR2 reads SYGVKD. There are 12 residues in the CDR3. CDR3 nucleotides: TGTGCCATCAGTGAAGAGGGGAAGCCCCAGCATTTT. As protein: CAISEEGKPQHF.

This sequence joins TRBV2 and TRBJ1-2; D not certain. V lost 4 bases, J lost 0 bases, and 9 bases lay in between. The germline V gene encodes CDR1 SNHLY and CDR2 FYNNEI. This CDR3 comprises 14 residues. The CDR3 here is CASSATVANYGYTF. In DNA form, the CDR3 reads TGTGCCAGCAGTGCGACGGTAGCTAACTATGGCTACACCTTC. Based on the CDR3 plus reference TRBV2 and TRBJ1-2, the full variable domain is EPEVTQTPSHQVTQMGQEVILRCVPISNHLYFYWYRQILGQKVEFLVSFYNNEISEKSEIFDDQFSVERPDGSNFTLKIRSTKLEDSAMYFCASSATVANYGYTFGSGTRLTVV.

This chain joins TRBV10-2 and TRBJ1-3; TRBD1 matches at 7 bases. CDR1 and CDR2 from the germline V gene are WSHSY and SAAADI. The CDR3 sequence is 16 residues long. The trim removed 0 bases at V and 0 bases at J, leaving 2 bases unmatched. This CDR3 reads CASSESAGGSGNTIYF. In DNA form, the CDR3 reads TGCGCCAGCAGTGAGTCCGCAGGGGGCTCTGGAAACACCATATATTTT.

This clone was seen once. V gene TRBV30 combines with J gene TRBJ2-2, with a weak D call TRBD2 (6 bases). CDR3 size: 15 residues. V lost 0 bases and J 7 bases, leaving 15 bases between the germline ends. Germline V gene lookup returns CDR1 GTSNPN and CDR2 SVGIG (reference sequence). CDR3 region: CAWSVTGRADGELFF. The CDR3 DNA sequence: TGTGCCTGGAGTGTAACCGGGAGAGCGGACGGGGAGCTGTTTTTT. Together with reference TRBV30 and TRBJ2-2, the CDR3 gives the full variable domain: SQTIHQWPATLVQPVGSPLSLECTVEGTSNPNLYWYRQAAGRGLQLLFYSVGIGQISSEVPQNLSASRPQDRQFILSSKKLLLSDSGFYLCAWSVTGRADGELFFGEGSRLTVL.

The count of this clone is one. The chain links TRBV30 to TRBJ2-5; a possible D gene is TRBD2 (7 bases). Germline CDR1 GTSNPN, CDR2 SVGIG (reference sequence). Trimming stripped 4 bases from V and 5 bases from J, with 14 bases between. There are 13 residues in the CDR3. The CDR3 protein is CAWTIPGGETQYF. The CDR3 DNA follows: TGTGCCTGGACCATACCGGGGGGCGAGACCCAGTACTTC.